The 3 T cell receptor beta chains listed next were all sequenced from one sample in a study of blood T cell repertoires in COVID-19. Measured with immunoSEQ multiplex PCR; TCRdb has only the in-frame clones, and not every one. The sample lists a few hundred thousand clones, 86% occurring once. The specimen sequenced was PBMCs or T cells enriched from blood (not recorded which). The receptors originated from a woman aged 45-60 years in a cohort exposed to, infected with or recovered from COVID-19 (not recorded which).

There are a few counts of this clone. This chain joins TRBV7-2 and TRBJ2-1; 13 nucleotides match TRBD2. With 1 base clipped from V and 10 bases from J, the junction kept 10 bases outside the gene matches. This CDR3 is 17 amino acids long. Germline-derived CDR1 and CDR2 are SGHTA and FQGNSA. The CDR3 loop reads CASSLGYRTSGGREQFF. CDR3 nucleotide sequence: TGTGCCAGCAGCTTAGGGTACAGGACTAGCGGGGGAAGGGAGCAGTTCTTC.

Of note for this clone: A read error may produce the germline difference seen at one junction end. The chain employs TRBV7-7 and TRBJ1-3; D ambiguous. CDR1 and CDR2 (germline): SSHAT, FNYEAQ (reference sequence). There are 15 residues in the CDR3. As DNA, the CDR3 is TGTGCTAGCAGCTTAGGCGGTGGGTACGGAAACACCATATATTTT. Translated, it gives CASSLGGGYGNTIYF.

The chain is built from TRBV6-6 and TRBJ1-6; maybe TRBD1 (6 bases). V lost 8 bases and J lost 7, with 12 bases in between. The germline V gene has CDR1 MNHNY and CDR2 SVGAGI (reference sequence). CDR3 length: 13 residues. The CDR3 reads CASSQGINSPLHF. DNA for the CDR3: TGTGCCAGCTCGCAGGGGATCAATTCACCCCTCCACTTT.